Listed below are T cell receptor beta chains from one sample, sequenced in a study of T-cell memory formation after mild COVID-19. Via MiXCR, TCRdb re-called the 5' RACE reads, giving one row per CDR3 protein. The sample consists of roughly 320,000 distinct CDR3 sequences, around 27% of them appearing once. Sequencing input: PBMCs or a T cell subset sorted from them (not recorded which). The receptors originated from an adult woman who had mild COVID-19 (a few samples of this study predate the infection). Cell type and time point are not known. Both conserved end residues are part of each CDR3. D genes are given only for firm matches. Rows may omit the clone size; those that give it use once, few, many or a size class.

>TRBV5-1|TRBJ2-3|TRBD2|.
CASSFLRGEGDTQYF
TGCGCCAGCAGCTTCTTACGGGGGGAAGGAGATACGCAGTATTTT
>TRBV24-1|TRBJ2-3|.|.
CATSDHDGDTQYF
TGTGCCACCAGTGACCATGACGGGGATACGCAGTATTTT
>TRBV5-1|TRBJ1-4|.|few
CASSLVNPGDEKLFF
TGCGCCAGCAGCTTGGTAAACCCCGGGGATGAAAAACTGTTTTTT
>TRBV5-1|TRBJ2-3|.|few
CASSLRGDTDTQYF
TGCGCCAGCAGCTTGAGAGGGGACACAGATACGCAGTATTTT
>TRBV11-2|TRBJ2-7|.|few
CASSHPVAARGEQYF
TGTGCCAGCAGCCACCCAGTAGCTGCTAGGGGCGAGCAGTACTTC
>TRBV7-3|TRBJ2-7|TRBD1|.
CASSLMTGGSYEQYF
TGTGCCAGCAGTCTCATGACAGGGGGCTCCTACGAGCAGTACTTC
>TRBV19|TRBJ2-5|.|.
CASSTGTKETQYF
TGTGCCAGTAGTACCGGGACAAAAGAGACCCAGTACTTC
>TRBV5-1|TRBJ2-5|.|.
CASSFRNSQETQYF
TGCGCCAGCAGCTTCCGAAACAGCCAAGAGACCCAGTACTTC
>TRBV15|TRBJ1-1|TRBD1|few
CATRQGAKAEAFF
TGTGCCACCCGACAGGGGGCGAAGGCTGAAGCTTTCTTT
>TRBV4-3|TRBJ1-5|.|.
CASSLASESKAGPQHF
TGCGCCAGCAGCTTGGCCTCGGAATCTAAAGCGGGGCCCCAGCATTTT
>TRBV7-9|TRBJ2-7|TRBD2|.
CASSWGGLAGDEQYF
TGTGCCAGCAGCTGGGGTGGACTAGCGGGAGACGAGCAGTACTTC
>TRBV7-2|TRBJ1-1|TRBD1|.
CASSLGRGRLNTEAFF
TGTGCCAGCAGCTTAGGCAGGGGGCGATTGAACACTGAAGCTTTCTTT
>TRBV9|TRBJ2-7|.|few
CASSVGRFSYEQYF
TGTGCCAGCAGCGTAGGACGGTTCTCCTACGAGCAGTACTTC
>TRBV18|TRBJ2-5|TRBD2|.
CASSSTPSGGKDQETQYF
TGTGCCAGCTCATCCACGCCTAGCGGGGGGAAGGACCAAGAGACCCAGTACTTC
>TRBV12-3/TRBV12-4|TRBJ2-2|.|.
CASKAGARTGELFF
TGTGCCAGCAAGGCGGGGGCAAGAACCGGGGAGCTGTTTTTT
>TRBV20-1|TRBJ2-1|TRBD2|few
CSAGRTSGEVYNEQFF
TGCAGTGCTGGAAGGACTAGCGGGGAAGTATACAATGAGCAGTTCTTC
>TRBV20-1|TRBJ2-2|TRBD2|few
CSARARLAGVIGELFF
TGCAGTGCTAGAGCAAGACTAGCGGGAGTGATCGGGGAGCTGTTTTTT
>TRBV19|TRBJ2-7|.|.
CASSRQTFYYEQYF
TGTGCCAGTAGTAGGCAAACCTTCTACTACGAGCAGTACTTC
>TRBV27|TRBJ1-4|.|.
CASRETGFPKLFF
TGTGCCAGCAGAGAGACAGGTTTCCCGAAACTGTTTTTT
>TRBV20-1|TRBJ2-3|TRBD1|.
CSAQQYRGLIYTQYF
TGCAGTGCTCAACAGTACAGGGGGCTCATATATACGCAGTATTTT
>TRBV6-1|TRBJ2-7|TRBD1|.
CASRGDRGSGPVEQYF
TGTGCCAGCAGGGGGGACAGGGGATCCGGGCCTGTCGAGCAGTACTTC
>TRBV11-2|TRBJ2-1|TRBD2|.
CASSPLAPGLVRNEQFF
TGTGCCAGCAGCCCCCTGGCCCCGGGACTAGTGAGGAATGAGCAGTTCTTC
>TRBV20-1|TRBJ1-1|.|many
CSARDYLRANTEAFF
TGCAGTGCTAGAGATTACCTCCGGGCGAACACTGAAGCTTTCTTT
>TRBV12-3/TRBV12-4|TRBJ2-6|TRBD1|few
CASSPGTGGSAGANVLTF
TGTGCCAGCAGTCCCGGGACAGGGGGCTCGGCTGGGGCCAACGTCCTGACTTTC
>TRBV7-2|TRBJ2-5|TRBD2|.
CASRFGGLAGIYQETQYF
TGTGCCAGCAGATTCGGCGGACTAGCGGGCATATACCAAGAGACCCAGTACTTC
>TRBV6-1|TRBJ2-5|TRBD2|few
CASSGGLEETQYF
TGTGCCAGCAGTGGGGGACTAGAGGAGACCCAGTACTTC
>TRBV4-3|TRBJ1-1|.|few
CASSQELQAHLNTEAFF
TGCGCCAGCAGCCAAGAACTTCAGGCACATTTGAACACTGAAGCTTTCTTT
>TRBV7-2|TRBJ2-1|TRBD2|many
CASSLARWTSGSDEQFF
TGTGCCAGCAGCTTAGCGCGCTGGACTAGCGGGAGCGATGAGCAGTTCTTC
>TRBV2|TRBJ2-3|TRBD1|.
CASRPGTGSADTQYF
TGTGCCAGCAGACCCGGGACAGGGTCGGCAGATACGCAGTATTTT
>TRBV20-1|TRBJ1-4|.|few
CSARGDNEKLFF
TGCAGTGCTAGAGGTGATAATGAAAAACTGTTTTTT
>TRBV24-1|TRBJ2-5|.|once
CATSDRTSETQYF
TGTGCCACCAGTGATCGGACATCAGAGACCCAGTACTTC
>TRBV7-9|TRBJ1-4|TRBD1|.
CASSIGTGATNEKLFF
TGTGCCAGCAGCATCGGGACAGGGGCAACTAATGAAAAACTGTTTTTT
>TRBV4-2|TRBJ2-1|TRBD2|.
CASSQDGLAGAIETYNEQFF
TGTGCCAGCAGCCAAGATGGACTAGCGGGGGCCATCGAGACCTACAATGAGCAGTTCTTC
>TRBV3-1|TRBJ2-1|.|once
CASSQAAGRNEQFF
TGTGCCAGCAGCCAAGCCGCGGGACGGAATGAGCAGTTCTTC
>TRBV6-4|TRBJ2-3|.|.
CASSDGAGSTDTQYF
TGTGCCAGCAGTGATGGTGCGGGTAGCACAGATACGCAGTATTTT
>TRBV3-1|TRBJ2-5|.|few
CASSPIVRETQYF
TGTGCCAGCAGCCCCATTGTGCGGGAGACCCAGTACTTC
>TRBV19|TRBJ2-3|TRBD1|.
CASSVRGRPDTQYF
TGTGCCAGTAGCGTAAGGGGGCGCCCAGATACGCAGTATTTT
>TRBV7-8|TRBJ2-7|.|few
CASSFSGDSYEQYF
TGTGCCAGCAGCTTCTCGGGGGATAGCTACGAGCAGTACTTC
>TRBV18|TRBJ1-2|.|.
CASSPPNYGYTF
TGTGCCAGCTCACCACCTAACTATGGCTACACCTTC
>TRBV15|TRBJ2-1|.|few
CATSFPPGVSYNEQFF
TGTGCCACCAGCTTTCCTCCGGGCGTCTCCTACAATGAGCAGTTCTTC
>TRBV20-1|TRBJ1-2|.|.
CSARDPTGRRYGYTF
TGCAGTGCTAGAGATCCGACGGGGCGGCGATATGGCTACACCTTC
>TRBV5-1|TRBJ1-6|.|.
CASSPGRESPLHF
TGCGCCAGCAGCCCGGGGCGAGAATCACCCCTCCACTTT
>TRBV7-2|TRBJ2-3|.|many
CASSLSRVDTQYF
TGTGCCAGCAGCTTATCCCGCGTTGATACGCAGTATTTT